The 19 T cell receptor beta chains below come from one sample, sequenced in a study of T cell responses to AZD1222 COVID-19 vaccine. Generated by immunoSEQ multiplex PCR, the TCRdb table keeps only in-frame clones and is missing some. This sample has around 67,000 clones, with 84% found just once. Sequenced material: peripheral blood, taken on day 0 of AZD1222 vaccination. The receptor set was obtained from an adult in good health.

This clone has more than one count but fewer than ten. This chain connects TRBV11-3 to TRBJ1-6, with 8 bases aligning to TRBD1. The germline gives CDR1 SGHNT, CDR2 YENEEA. Trimming took 1 base from V and 10 from J; bases not matched to a gene: 3. CDR3 size: 14 residues. The CDR3: CASSLGRGHSPLHF. The CDR3 DNA follows: TGTGCCAGCAGCTTAGGCAGGGGGCACTCACCCCTCCACTTT.

The chain combines TRBV13 with TRBJ1-5; no reliable D call. Trimming shortened V by 4 bases and J by 4 bases, and 5 bases separated the two germline ends. This CDR3 comprises 12 residues. CDR1 and CDR2 (germline): PRHDT, FYEKMQ (reference sequence). The CDR3 is CASSSENQPQHF. The CDR3 coding sequence is TGTGCCAGCAGCTCGGAAAATCAGCCCCAGCATTTT. Filled out from reference TRBV13 and TRBJ1-5, the complete variable domain reads AAGVIQSPRHLIKEKRETATLKCYPIPRHDTVYWYQQGPGQDPQFLISFYEKMQSDKGSIPDRFSAQQFSDYHSELNMSSLELGDSALYFCASSSENQPQHFGDGTRLSIL.

This sequence joins TRBV19 and TRBJ1-6; D unresolved. Per germline, CDR1 LNHDA and CDR2 SQIVND (reference sequence). Trimming removed 4 bases at V and 7 bases at J, with 11 bases between. The CDR3 runs 14 residues. CDR3 sequence reads: CASSSVTGNSPLHF. In nucleotides, the CDR3 is TGTGCCAGTAGTAGTGTCACCGGGAATTCACCCCTCCACTTT. Together with reference TRBV19 and TRBJ1-6, the CDR3 gives the full variable domain: DGGITQSPKYLFRKEGQNVTLSCEQNLNHDAMYWYRQDPGQGLRLIYYSQIVNDFQKGDIAEGYSVSREKKESFPLTVTSAQKNPTAFYLCASSSVTGNSPLHFGNGTRLTVT.

The genes are TRBV4-2 and TRBJ1-5, with D unclear. Deletions cut 0 bases from V and 1 base from J, with 1 base between. Germline CDR1 LGHNA, CDR2 YNFKEQ. The CDR3 is 13 residues long. CDR3 amino acids: CASSQDSNQPQHF. The CDR3 DNA sequence: TGTGCCAGCAGCCAAGACAGCAATCAGCCCCAGCATTTT.

The CDR3 coding sequence is TGCGCCAGCAGCTTGGGTGGGACGGCCTTGGCCCTCCACTTT. Translation: CASSLGGTALALHF. This chain links TRBV5-1 with TRBJ1-6; TRBD1 is a possible D gene (5 bases). The V end was cut by 0 bases, the J end by 14 bases, with 15 bases between. Germline CDR1 reads SGHRS; CDR2 reads YFSETQ. The CDR3 has 14 amino acids.

Only one count was recorded for this clone. V and J are TRBV6-5 and TRBJ2-7, with 7 nucleotides matching TRBD2. The CDR3 is 14 residues long. Trimming cost V 6 bases and J 0 bases; bases outside gene matches: 5. Germline V lookup: CDR1 MNHEY, CDR2 SVGAGI. DNA of the CDR3: TGTGCCAGCAGATGGGGGGGGAGCTCCTACGAGCAGTACTTC. Its protein product is CASRWGGSSYEQYF.

The J gene is TRBJ2-1, the V gene TRBV9; D is unresolved. Germline CDR1 and CDR2: SGDLS and YYNGEE. The V gene lost 0 bases and the J gene lost 9 bases, with 4 bases spanning the gap. The CDR3 covers 11 residues. The CDR3 loop is CASSVGTEQFF. CDR3 DNA sequence: TGTGCCAGCAGCGTAGGGACTGAGCAGTTCTTC.

The V call is TRBV11-2, the J call TRBJ2-5; D is unclear. This CDR3 is 13 amino acids long. Germline CDR1 reads SGHAT; CDR2 reads FQNNGV. The germline V and J ends were trimmed by 5 bases and 5 bases, with 12 bases remaining between them. The CDR3 spells CASSPPSWETQYF. As DNA, the CDR3 is TGTGCCAGCAGCCCTCCCTCTTGGGAGACCCAGTACTTC.

The rearrangement links TRBV18 to TRBJ2-1, with no clear D. The CDR3 totals 14 residues. The germline V gene has CDR1 KGHSH and CDR2 LQKENI. Deletions cut 3 bases from V and 7 bases from J, with 13 bases between. CDR3 amino acids: CASSPSGPENEQFF. CDR3 DNA: TGTGCCAGCTCACCCTCCGGTCCGGAAAATGAGCAGTTCTTC.

Here the CDR3 DNA reads TGTGCCTGGAGTGGAGAGACGGGGAACCGTGGGGGGCAGTACTTC. It yields the protein CAWSGETGNRGGQYF. The gene calls are TRBV30 and TRBJ2-7; D may match TRBD1 or TRBD2 (5 bases each). Trimming left V 1 base short and J 9 bases short, with 22 bases between. Germline V gives CDR1 GTSNPN, CDR2 SVGIG (reference sequence). The CDR3 length is 15 residues.

The chain recombines TRBV4-1 with TRBJ2-7; D uncertain. Per the germline V gene, CDR1 is MGHRA and CDR2 is YSYEKL. The ends were cut back, 1 base at V and 7 bases at J, with 11 bases in the middle. The CDR3 runs 13 residues. CDR3 in DNA: TGCGCCAGCAGCCAAGCCCCCCGTCTGGAGCAGTACTTC. Translation gives CASSQAPRLEQYF.

Only one count was recorded for this clone. The chain has TRBV7-9 and TRBJ1-1; the match to TRBD1 covers 7 bases. V gave up 7 bases and J gave up 4 bases; unmatched junction bases: 12. The germline V gene has CDR1 SEHNR and CDR2 FQNEAQ (reference sequence). This CDR3 has 15 residues. The CDR3 nucleotides read TGTGCCAGCACTCGGGACAGATTCATGATCACTGAAGCTTTCTTT. Its protein product is CASTRDRFMITEAFF.

This sequence joins TRBV30 and TRBJ2-7; no clear D gene. Trimming stripped 4 bases from V and 4 bases from J, with 11 bases between. There are 12 residues in the CDR3. Germline CDR1 GTSNPN, CDR2 SVGIG (reference sequence). CDR3 residues: CAWTFTRYEQYF. The CDR3 DNA reads as TGTGCCTGGACGTTCACGCGGTACGAGCAGTACTTC.

The CDR3 protein is CASSLWSDQPQHF. CDR3 DNA: TGTGCCAGCAGCTTATGGTCGGATCAGCCCCAGCATTTT. This rearrangement joins TRBV11-2 to TRBJ1-5; D call uncertain. Germline V gene data show CDR1 as SGHAT and CDR2 as FQNNGV. CDR3 length equals 13 residues. Trimming left V 2 bases short and J 5 bases short, with 7 bases between.

This chain joins TRBV4-2 and TRBJ1-4; 8 bases fit TRBD1. J gave up 8 bases and V 2 bases, and 10 bases lay outside the gene matches. Germline V gene sequence: CDR1 LGHNA, CDR2 YNFKEQ. The CDR3 consists of 16 residues. CDR3 in amino acids: CASSQNPQGANEKLFF. The CDR3 nucleotides read TGTGCCAGCAGCCAAAATCCTCAGGGGGCGAACGAAAAACTGTTTTTT.

This chain links TRBV19 with TRBJ2-3, with 7 bases identical to TRBD2. The V and J ends lost 5 bases and 0 bases, in that order; junction bases with no gene match: 8. CDR3 length: 16 amino acids. CDR1 is LNHDA and CDR2 is SQIVND in the germline V gene (reference sequence). CDR3 coding DNA: TGTGCCAGTAGTCCCCGCGGTAGCGGGAGCACAGATACGCAGTATTTT. Amino acids: CASSPRGSGSTDTQYF.

The chain recombines TRBV2 with TRBJ1-2; possible D gene TRBD1, 5 bases. CDR1 SNHLY and CDR2 FYNNEI come from the germline V gene. V shed 7 bases and J shed 0 bases, with 12 bases lying between them. The CDR3 runs to 14 residues. Written as DNA, the CDR3 is TGTGCCAGCAAATTGACAGTCACTAACTATGGCTACACCTTC. This sequence encodes CASKLTVTNYGYTF.

The rearrangement uses TRBV13 and TRBJ1-1; D is unresolved. Trimming shortened V by 4 bases and J by 3 bases, and 6 bases separated the two germline ends. From germline, CDR1 is PRHDT and CDR2 FYEKMQ (reference sequence). The CDR3 spans 12 residues. CDR3 sequence: CASSWSDTEAFF. CDR3 DNA sequence: TGTGCCAGCAGCTGGTCGGACACTGAAGCTTTCTTT.

The rearrangement links TRBV10-3 to TRBJ1-1, with D maybe TRBD1 (6 bases). The CDR3 length is 12 residues. Germline lookup yields CDR1 ENHRY and CDR2 SYGVKD. V lost 6 bases to trimming and J lost 6 bases, with 11 bases between them. CDR3 sequence reads: CAISQGLAEAFF. In DNA form, the CDR3 reads TGTGCCATCAGCCAGGGGCTCGCTGAAGCTTTCTTT.